The clone carrying this T cell receptor beta chain was counted a few times. Its antigen is not identified. This sample was included in a study of type 1 and type 2 diabetes patients. Study at large: Samples came from type 1 diabetic, type 2 diabetic or nondiabetic people, recruited in China. Points from the study as a whole: Highly-expanded CD4+ clones were few in type 2 diabetes, median one, 3.9% of reads.

PCR was run on genomic DNA. The TCR beta CDR3 region was amplified using 30 forward and 13 reverse primers. A single record per CDR3 protein comes from TCRdb applying MiXCR to the multiplex PCR reads. Counted here are fewer than 350,000 distinct CDR3 sequences, more than 40% occurring once; the ten biggest clones make up approximately 15%. The origin of this receptor is a man younger than 35 with type 2 diabetes. Specimen: peripheral blood mononuclear cells (PBMCs).

The CDR3: CATSGGSYNEQFF. CDR3 DNA: TGTGCCACCTCTGGGGGCTCCTACAATGAGCAGTTCTTC. The chain has TRBV15 and TRBJ2-1, with D perhaps given as TRBD1 or TRBD2 (5 bases each). CDR1 is LNHNV and CDR2 is YYDKDF in the germline V gene (reference sequence). The germline V and J ends were trimmed by 8 bases and 0 bases, with 8 bases remaining between them. This CDR3 contains 13 residues.